This entry lists 20 T cell receptor beta chains sequenced from one sample in a study of blood T cell repertoires in COVID-19. TCRdb's copy holds only in-frame clones and misses some; the assay was immunoSEQ multiplex PCR. The profile shows over 350,000 clones, approximately 90% of them singletons. Sequencing input: peripheral blood. These receptors all stem from a woman under 40 with acute or convalescent COVID-19.

This rearrangement joins TRBV11-3 to TRBJ2-2, with D possibly being TRBD2 (7 bases). Germline V lookup: CDR1 SGHNT, CDR2 YENEEA. Trimming removed 6 bases from V and 1 base from J, with 9 bases in between. CDR3 length: 14 amino acids. The CDR3 DNA reads as TGTGCCAGCAGGCGGGGGCTGAACACCGGGGAGCTGTTTTTT. As protein: CASRRGLNTGELFF.

This chain uses TRBV6-5 with TRBJ2-5; 7 bases agree with TRBD1. The CDR3 is made up of 12 amino acids. Germline CDR1 MNHEY, CDR2 SVGAGI. V was pared by 8 bases and J by 5 bases, with 5 bases of the junction left unmatched. The CDR3 DNA sequence: TGTGCCAGCCGCCCCAGGGGGGAGACCCAGTACTTC. Amino acid sequence: CASRPRGETQYF.

The chain joins TRBV3-1 (or the pseudogene TRBV3-2) to TRBJ2-5; perhaps TRBD2 as D (6 bases). Trimming removed 1 base from V and 5 bases from J, with 17 bases in between. CDR3 length: 16 amino acids. Germline CDR1 and CDR2: LGHDT and YNNKEL (reference sequence). CDR3 coding DNA: TGTGCCAGCAGCCAAGCTGGAGGGCCCGGTACGGAGACCCAGTACTTC. Translated, it gives CASSQAGGPGTETQYF.

V and J are TRBV11-2 and TRBJ2-7; 8 bases fit TRBD2. This CDR3 is 14 amino acids long. Germline values: CDR1 SGHAT, CDR2 FQNNGV. V trimming: 5 bases; J trimming: 2 bases; junction bases outside the gene matches: 5. CDR3 protein: CASSPGGFAYEQYF. The CDR3, as DNA: TGTGCCAGCAGCCCGGGGGGGTTTGCCTACGAGCAGTACTTC.

V is TRBV12-5 and J is TRBJ1-2; no reliable D call. The CDR3 extends over 17 amino acids. The V and J ends lost 0 bases and 6 bases respectively, with 20 bases between them. Germline assignment: CDR1 LGHNT and CDR2 FRNRAP. The CDR3 region has the DNA TGTGCTAGTGGTTTGGTATCCCTCTTAATACCCACTGATGGCTACACCTTC. As protein: CASGLVSLLIPTDGYTF.

V is TRBV30 and J is TRBJ2-7; 8 bases are shared with TRBD1. In germline, CDR1 is GTSNPN, CDR2 SVGIG (reference sequence). This CDR3 is 15 amino acids long. Trimming removed 0 bases from V and 7 bases from J; junction bases left unmatched: 11. Here the CDR3 reads CAWSVRGTGLREQYF. DNA for the CDR3: TGTGCCTGGAGTGTACGTGGGACAGGTCTACGGGAGCAGTACTTC.

CDR3 residues: CASCSLAGCPYEQYF. In DNA form, the CDR3 reads TGTGCCAGCTGCTCACTAGCGGGGTGCCCCTACGAGCAGTACTTC. V gene TRBV6-5 combines with J gene TRBJ2-7; TRBD2 agrees at 10 bases. Germline CDR1 is MNHEY and CDR2 is SVGAGI. CDR3 size: 15 residues. Trimming removed 8 bases from V and 2 bases from J; junction bases left unmatched: 9.

The chain carries TRBV6-5 and TRBJ1-2; 7 bases fit TRBD1. This CDR3 region has 15 residues. The J segment lost 4 bases and the V segment lost 2 bases, leaving 7 bases of the junction unmatched. The germline gives CDR1 MNHEY, CDR2 SVGAGI. CDR3 DNA: TGTGCCAGCAGTTACACCCAACAGGGGCCCTATGGCTACACCTTC. It is translated as CASSYTQQGPYGYTF.

The V call is TRBV3-1 (or the pseudogene TRBV3-2), the J call TRBJ2-5, with 11 positions matching TRBD1. Germline CDR1 reads LGHDT; CDR2 reads YNNKEL (reference sequence). V gave up 0 bases and J gave up 5 bases; unmatched junction bases: 8. There are 17 residues in the CDR3. As DNA, the CDR3 is TGTGCCAGCAGCCAAGAGGGACAGGGGGGATCACGGGAGACCCAGTACTTC. Translation: CASSQEGQGGSRETQYF.

This chain uses TRBV19 with TRBJ1-4; no clear D. V lost 5 bases and J 7 bases, leaving 14 bases between the germline ends. The CDR3 length is 14 residues. Germline V gene sequence: CDR1 LNHDA, CDR2 SQIVND (reference sequence). In DNA, the CDR3 is TGTGCCAGTAGTCTTCGTGGAGGGTCTGAAAAACTGTTTTTT. It translates to CASSLRGGSEKLFF.

The chain has TRBV5-1 and TRBJ1-5; 7 nucleotides agree with TRBD1. Germline CDR1 reads SGHRS; CDR2 reads YFSETQ. The CDR3 spans 15 residues. The trim removed 3 bases at V and 3 bases at J, leaving 6 bases unmatched. The CDR3 spells CASSSTGLVNQPQHF. The CDR3 coding sequence is TGCGCCAGCAGCTCGACAGGGTTAGTCAATCAGCCCCAGCATTTT.

The CDR3: CASSIAVDNEQFF. The DNA for the CDR3 is TGTGCCAGTAGTATAGCGGTGGACAATGAGCAGTTCTTC. This chain joins TRBV19 and TRBJ2-1; no firm D call. Per the germline V gene, CDR1 is LNHDA and CDR2 is SQIVND (reference sequence). CDR3 length equals 13 residues. Trimming stripped 1 base from V and 5 bases from J, with 6 bases between.

In regard to this clone: Other DNA sequences in this specimen translate into the identical CDR3. The chain couples TRBV2 to TRBJ2-7; 9 bases map to TRBD1. Per the germline V gene, CDR1 is SNHLY and CDR2 is FYNNEI. J was trimmed by 0 bases and V by 10 bases; bases with no gene match: 4. The CDR3 runs 13 residues. The CDR3 sequence is CAIGQGSSYEQYF. Here the CDR3 DNA reads TGTGCCATCGGACAGGGGAGCTCCTACGAGCAGTACTTC.

The rearrangement uses TRBV27 and TRBJ2-1; 8 bases map to TRBD2. CDR1 MNHEY and CDR2 SMNVEV come from the germline V gene (reference sequence). The CDR3 runs to 16 residues. V dropped 1 base and J dropped 3; count of bases not matched to a gene: 5. The CDR3 DNA is TGTGCCAGCAGTTTATTTTCGGGGGGGATCTACAATGAGCAGTTCTTC. It translates to CASSLFSGGIYNEQFF.

In its sample, this clone was seen once. This chain uses TRBV20-1 with TRBJ1-1, with D uncertain. This CDR3 has 12 residues. CDR1 DFQATT and CDR2 SNEGSKA come from the germline V gene (reference sequence). V dropped 3 bases and J dropped 7 bases, with 12 bases sitting between them. This CDR3 is CSASSLRVEAFF. The DNA of the CDR3 is TGCAGTGCTAGTTCTTTAAGAGTTGAAGCTTTCTTT.

The gene calls are TRBV5-5 and TRBJ2-5; the match to TRBD2 covers 11 bases. V was pared by 4 bases and J by 4 bases, with 9 bases of the junction left unmatched. The germline CDR1 and CDR2 sequences are SGHKS and YYEKEE (reference sequence). CDR3 size: 16 residues. The CDR3: CASSQTLAGGLETQYF. The CDR3, as DNA: TGTGCCAGCAGCCAGACCTTAGCGGGGGGGCTAGAGACCCAGTACTTC.

The chain carries TRBV19 and TRBJ1-1, with D unresolved. The CDR3 covers 13 residues. Germline CDR1 is LNHDA and CDR2 is SQIVND (reference sequence). V was cut by 5 bases and J by 4 bases, with 11 bases left in between. CDR3 coding DNA: TGTGCCAGTAGTTACGGGGTGGGCACTGAAGCTTTCTTT. Translating it yields CASSYGVGTEAFF.

This clone was observed a single time. This chain joins TRBV5-1 and TRBJ1-2; TRBD1 matches 8 bases. J gave up 2 bases and V 0 bases, and 6 bases lay outside the gene matches. CDR1 is SGHRS, CDR2 YFSETQ, per germline. This CDR3 spans 16 amino acids. CDR3 DNA: TGCGCCAGCAGCTTGGGGGCAGGGGGCAGGAACTATGGCTACACCTTC. It is translated as CASSLGAGGRNYGYTF.

Concerning this clone: A read error may produce the germline difference seen at one junction end. This rearrangement joins TRBV9 to TRBJ2-5; D gene unclear. From germline, CDR1 is SGDLS and CDR2 YYNGEE. CDR3 size: 17 residues. CDR3 residues: CASSVAPTLRFQETQYF. The CDR3 DNA reads as TGTGCCAGCAGTGTAGCCCCGACTCTGCGATTTCAAGAGACCCAGTACTTC.

The chain joins TRBV12-3 or TRBV12-4 to TRBJ2-2; no clear D gene. Trimming cost V 4 bases and J 7 bases, with 4 bases left between them. The CDR3 has 11 amino acids. The DNA of the CDR3 is TGTGCCAGCAGTTATAGCGGGGAGCTGTTTTTT. It codes for CASSYSGELFF.